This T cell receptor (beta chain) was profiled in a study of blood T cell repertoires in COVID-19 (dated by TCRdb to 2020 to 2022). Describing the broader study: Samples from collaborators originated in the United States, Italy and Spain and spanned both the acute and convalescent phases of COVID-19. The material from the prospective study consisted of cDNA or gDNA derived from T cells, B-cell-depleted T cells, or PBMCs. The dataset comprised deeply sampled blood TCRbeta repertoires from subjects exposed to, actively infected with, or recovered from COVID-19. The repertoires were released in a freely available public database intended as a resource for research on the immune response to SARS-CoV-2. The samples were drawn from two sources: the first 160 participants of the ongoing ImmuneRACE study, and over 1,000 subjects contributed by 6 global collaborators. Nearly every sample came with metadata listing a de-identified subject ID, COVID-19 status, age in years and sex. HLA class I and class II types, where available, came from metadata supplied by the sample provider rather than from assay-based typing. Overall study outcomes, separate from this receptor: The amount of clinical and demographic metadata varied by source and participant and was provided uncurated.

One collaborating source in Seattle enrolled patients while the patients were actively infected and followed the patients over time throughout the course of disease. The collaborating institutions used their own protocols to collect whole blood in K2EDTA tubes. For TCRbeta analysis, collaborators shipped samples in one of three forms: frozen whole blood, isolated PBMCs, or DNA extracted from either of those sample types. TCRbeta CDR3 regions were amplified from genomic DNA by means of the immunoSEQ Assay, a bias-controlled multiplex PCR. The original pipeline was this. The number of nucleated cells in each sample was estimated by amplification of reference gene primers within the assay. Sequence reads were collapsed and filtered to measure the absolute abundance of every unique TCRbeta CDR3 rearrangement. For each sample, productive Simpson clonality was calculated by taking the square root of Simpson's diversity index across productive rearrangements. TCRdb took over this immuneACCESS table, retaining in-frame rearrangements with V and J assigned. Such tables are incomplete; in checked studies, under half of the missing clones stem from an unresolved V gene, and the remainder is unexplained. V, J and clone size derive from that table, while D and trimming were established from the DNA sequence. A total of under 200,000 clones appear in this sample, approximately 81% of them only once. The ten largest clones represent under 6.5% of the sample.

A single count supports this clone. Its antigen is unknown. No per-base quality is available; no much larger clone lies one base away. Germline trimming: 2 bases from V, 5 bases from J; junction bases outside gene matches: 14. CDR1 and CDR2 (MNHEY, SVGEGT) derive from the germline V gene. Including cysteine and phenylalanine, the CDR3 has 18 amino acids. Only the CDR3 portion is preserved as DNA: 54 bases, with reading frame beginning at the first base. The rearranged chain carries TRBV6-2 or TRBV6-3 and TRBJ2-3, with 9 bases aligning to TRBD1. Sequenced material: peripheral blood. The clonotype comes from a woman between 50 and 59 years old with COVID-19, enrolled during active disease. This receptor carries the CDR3 CASSYDAPGQGREDTQYF. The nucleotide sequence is TGTGCCAGCAGTTACGATGCCCCGGGACAGGGAAGGGAAGATACGCAGTATTTT.